The 28 T cell receptor beta chains presented below share a single source sample, sequenced in a study of cytomegalovirus exposure and HLA in healthy donors. The PCR was carried out with 60 Vbeta primers and 13 Jbeta primers. The table came from immunoSEQ multiplex PCR; TCRdb's copy has only in-frame clones and leaves some out. This sample has over 150,000 clones, with about 77% found just once. The sample taken for sequencing was PBMCs. The receptors were sampled from a woman in her forties in good health and CMV-seropositive.

The rearrangement joins TRBV7-8 to TRBJ1-6; D is perhaps TRBD1 (5 bases). Looked up from germline, CDR1 is SGHVS and CDR2 is FQNEAQ. Deletions cut 4 bases from V and 8 bases from J, with 15 bases between. The CDR3 totals 15 residues. CDR3 in amino acids: CASSYPGGGDSPLHF. CDR3 bases: TGTGCCAGCAGCTACCCGGGCGGAGGGGATTCACCCCTCCACTTT.

This sequence joins TRBV11-2 and TRBJ2-1, with TRBD2 identical over 7 bases. The CDR3 consists of 14 residues. With 3 bases clipped from V and 5 bases from J, the junction kept 4 bases outside the gene matches. Per germline, CDR1 SGHAT and CDR2 FQNNGV. The CDR3 region has the DNA TGTGCCAGCAGCTTGGGACTAATGAACAATGAGCAGTTCTTC. It translates to CASSLGLMNNEQFF.

The V gene is TRBV27, the J gene TRBJ1-5; tentative D call: TRBD1 (6 bases). The germline V gene has CDR1 MNHEY and CDR2 SMNVEV (reference sequence). V was shortened by 6 bases and J by 3 bases, with 15 bases between the two germline ends. The length of the CDR3 is 15 residues. CDR3 sequence (DNA): TGTGCCAGCAGCCCCGCAGGGGAGATCAATCAGCCCCAGCATTTT. Its translation: CASSPAGEINQPQHF.

This clone was detected only once. The chain couples TRBV18 to TRBJ2-3, with a possible D match to TRBD2 (5 bases). The germline V and J ends were trimmed by 4 bases and 0 bases, with 11 bases remaining between them. Looked up from germline, CDR1 is KGHSH and CDR2 is LQKENI. The CDR3 spans 15 residues. The CDR3 spells CASSRGLPSTDTQYF. The CDR3 DNA reads TGTGCCAGCTCACGCGGACTTCCTAGCACAGATACGCAGTATTTT.

This clone was picked up a small number of times. The gene calls are TRBV29-1 and TRBJ2-3; 8 nucleotides align to TRBD2. The CDR3 extends over 16 amino acids. The trim removed 7 bases at V and 3 bases at J, leaving 15 bases unmatched. CDR1 and CDR2 (germline): SQVTM, ANQGSEA. CDR3 in DNA: TGCAGCGCCTGGGGGGCGAGCGGGAGTAGAACAGATACGCAGTATTTT. This translates into CSAWGASGSRTDTQYF.

V is TRBV4-3 and J is TRBJ1-2, with TRBD1 matching over 9 bases. V trimming: 0 bases; J trimming: 5 bases; junction bases outside the gene matches: 7. The CDR3 is made up of 16 amino acids. Germline V gene lookup returns CDR1 LGHNA and CDR2 YSLEER. The CDR3 reads CASSQEGDREVYGYTF. CDR3 DNA: TGCGCCAGCAGCCAAGAGGGGGACAGGGAGGTTTATGGCTACACCTTC.

The chain is built from TRBV4-3 and TRBJ1-5; D is uncertain. V lost 1 base and J lost 7, with 11 bases in between. Germline V gene lookup returns CDR1 LGHNA and CDR2 YSLEER. This CDR3 spans 14 amino acids. CDR3 nucleotide sequence: TGCGCCAGCAGCCAAGTGAGGAACGGACAGCCCCAGCATTTT. It translates to CASSQVRNGQPQHF.

This chain uses TRBV12-5 with TRBJ2-3; TRBD2 aligns across 11 bases. V lost 5 bases, J lost 4 bases, and 8 bases stayed unmatched. CDR3 length: 16 residues. The V gene's germline CDR1 is LGHNT and CDR2 FRNRAP. The CDR3 coding sequence is TGTGCTAGTGGTATCGGGACTAGCGGAATACCAGATACGCAGTATTTT. Encoded protein: CASGIGTSGIPDTQYF.

The chain joins TRBV14 to TRBJ1-1; D call uncertain. The CDR3 extends over 14 amino acids. The germline V and J ends were trimmed by 0 bases and 1 base, with 6 bases remaining between them. Germline CDR1 is SGHDN and CDR2 is FVKESK. The CDR3 DNA reads as TGTGCCAGCAGCCAAGATCTCAGGAACACTGAAGCTTTCTTT. It yields the protein CASSQDLRNTEAFF.

This chain uses TRBV6-1 with TRBJ2-5; TRBD1 is a possible D gene (5 bases). V lost 7 bases and J 3 bases, leaving 15 bases between the germline ends. Germline CDR1 and CDR2: MNHNS and SASEGT. The CDR3 has 14 amino acids. The CDR3: CASTNGQGKETQYF. The CDR3 DNA reads as TGTGCCAGCACGAACGGGCAGGGTAAAGAGACCCAGTACTTC.

The rearrangement joins TRBV7-9 to TRBJ2-7; tentatively, D is TRBD2 (6 bases). V dropped 3 bases and J dropped 3 bases, with 15 bases sitting between them. This CDR3 is built from 15 residues. Germline CDR1 reads SEHNR; CDR2 reads FQNEAQ (reference sequence). The CDR3 DNA reads TGTGCCAGCAGCTTTTTTGGGGGAGGTTTCTACGAGCAGTACTTC. The encoded protein is CASSFFGGGFYEQYF.

The chain joins TRBV13 to TRBJ1-1; D possibly corresponds to TRBD1 (6 bases). V shed 0 bases and J shed 0 bases, with 8 bases lying between them. The CDR3 loop spans 15 amino acids. Germline CDR1 and CDR2: PRHDT and FYEKMQ (reference sequence). The CDR3 region has the DNA TGTGCCAGCAGCTTAGGAGGACAGATGAACACTGAAGCTTTCTTT. Its translation: CASSLGGQMNTEAFF.

The V gene is TRBV5-1, the J gene TRBJ2-2; possible D gene TRBD1, 6 bases. From germline, CDR1 is SGHRS and CDR2 YFSETQ. Trimming took off 6 bases at V and 2 bases at J, with 11 bases between the two ends. The CDR3 extends over 14 amino acids. Here the CDR3 reads CASNGGSNTGELFF. The CDR3 nucleotides are TGCGCCAGCAATGGGGGCTCAAACACCGGGGAGCTGTTTTTT.

The chain has TRBV5-8 and TRBJ2-1; 9 bases match TRBD2. J gave up 3 bases and V 4 bases, and 11 bases lay outside the gene matches. CDR1 is SGHTS, CDR2 YDEGEE, per germline. The CDR3 is 17 residues long. The CDR3 DNA follows: TGTGCCAGCAGCCCTGGACTAGCGACAGGAGGCTACAATGAGCAGTTCTTC. Translated: CASSPGLATGGYNEQFF.

The chain couples TRBV4-1 to TRBJ2-3; TRBD2 matches 7 bases. Germline CDR1 and CDR2: MGHRA and YSYEKL. The CDR3 runs 16 residues. The ends lost 0 bases at V and 5 bases at J; junction bases unmatched: 8. The CDR3 coding sequence is TGCGCCAGCAGCCAAGACCGGGGAACGGGAGGAGATACGCAGTATTTT. Amino acid sequence: CASSQDRGTGGDTQYF.

V usage is TRBV7-2 and J usage is TRBJ2-5; perhaps TRBD2 as D (5 bases). In germline, CDR1 is SGHTA, CDR2 FQGNSA. There are 13 residues in the CDR3. The ends were cut back, 7 bases at V and 1 base at J, with 10 bases in the middle. The DNA of the CDR3 is TGTGCCAGCAAGACCCTAGCCCAAGAGACCCAGTACTTC. Translation: CASKTLAQETQYF.

The chain uses TRBV7-9 and TRBJ1-4; the D is unclear. The germline V gene encodes CDR1 SEHNR and CDR2 FQNEAQ (reference sequence). CDR3 length: 15 amino acids. V lost 2 bases to trimming and J lost 3 bases, with 10 bases between them. CDR3 residues: CASSLISSSNEKLFF. Written as DNA, the CDR3 is TGTGCCAGCAGCTTAATCTCCAGTTCTAATGAAAAACTGTTTTTT.

For the CDR3, the DNA is TGCGCCAGCAGCCCTCAGGGGGCCAACGTCCTGACTTTC. Its protein is CASSPQGANVLTF. The V call is TRBV4-3, the J call TRBJ2-6; D gene unclear. V was shortened by 4 bases and J by 4 bases, with 5 bases between the two germline ends. This CDR3 has 13 amino acids. Germline V gene sequence: CDR1 LGHNA, CDR2 YSLEER.

About this clone: Other DNA sequences in this sample translate to the same CDR3. The rearrangement joins TRBV29-1 to TRBJ1-3; D is undetermined. V shed 4 bases and J shed 4 bases, with 5 bases lying between them. Per germline, CDR1 SQVTM and CDR2 ANQGSEA. The CDR3 extends over 11 amino acids. The DNA for the CDR3 is TGCAGCGTTGCGTCCGGAAACACCATATATTTT. Residues: CSVASGNTIYF.

The rearrangement uses TRBV5-1 and TRBJ2-1, with 8 positions matching TRBD1. Germline-derived CDR1 and CDR2 are SGHRS and YFSETQ. The CDR3 has 15 residues. After removal of 3 bases from V and 6 bases from J, the junction contained 8 bases not matched to a gene. The CDR3 protein is CASSSGQVEPNEQFF. The CDR3 DNA is TGCGCCAGCAGCTCGGGACAGGTTGAACCCAATGAGCAGTTCTTC.

The DNA of the CDR3 is TGTGCCAGCAGGCAAACGGACAGGGGGGCCTACGAGCAGTACTTC. Amino acid sequence: CASRQTDRGAYEQYF. The chain links TRBV6-1 to TRBJ2-7; 10 bases are shared with TRBD1. With V trimmed by 6 bases and J by 2 bases, 7 bases remained unmatched. This CDR3 contains 15 residues. Germline V gene data show CDR1 as MNHNS and CDR2 as SASEGT.

The V call is TRBV28, the J call TRBJ1-5; 9 positions match TRBD1. The CDR3 sequence is 16 residues long. Germline loops: CDR1 MDHEN, CDR2 SYDVKM. The V gene end was trimmed by 8 bases and the J gene end by 6 bases; junction bases not matched to a gene: 14. The CDR3 spells CASRSEYRGRGQPQHF. CDR3 sequence (DNA): TGTGCCAGCCGGAGCGAGTACAGGGGGCGCGGTCAGCCCCAGCATTTT.

The chain uses TRBV21-1 and TRBJ2-7; TRBD2 reflects the table's D call only, with no check against the DNA. TRBV21-1 is a documented pseudogene. CDR3 length equals 18 residues. CDR3 protein: CASSKDAVERTHSYEQYF. CDR3 in DNA: TGTGCCAGCAGCAAAGACGCTGTAGAAAGAACCCACTCCTACGAGCAGTACTTC.

The gene calls are TRBV19 and TRBJ2-2; 8 bases line up with TRBD1. This CDR3 comprises 17 residues. Looked up from germline, CDR1 is LNHDA and CDR2 is SQIVND (reference sequence). V was clipped by 5 bases and J by 0 bases; unmatched bases: 8. The CDR3 loop reads CASSGWDRPPNTGELFF. CDR3 DNA: TGTGCCAGTAGTGGCTGGGACAGGCCCCCGAACACCGGGGAGCTGTTTTTT.

This clone showed up just a few times. The chain is built from TRBV7-2 and TRBJ1-2; D uncertain. Trimming removed 5 bases at V and 6 bases at J, with 13 bases between. The germline V gene has CDR1 SGHTA and CDR2 FQGNSA. The CDR3 is 13 residues long. As DNA, the CDR3 is TGTGCCAGCAGCCCATATCGGGGAAATGGCTACACCTTC. This translates into CASSPYRGNGYTF.

In this sample, this clone turned up once. V usage is TRBV5-4 and J usage is TRBJ1-1; TRBD1 aligns across 9 bases. Germline V gene lookup returns CDR1 SGHNT and CDR2 YYREEE (reference sequence). The length of the CDR3 is 12 residues. V gave up 2 bases and J gave up 10 bases; unmatched junction bases: 3. The CDR3 sequence is CASSFTGGRAFF. In DNA form, the CDR3 reads TGTGCCAGCAGCTTTACAGGGGGCAGAGCTTTCTTT.

The chain couples TRBV2 to TRBJ2-1; the match to TRBD1 covers 11 bases. Trimming at V came to 7 bases and at J to 5 bases, leaving 4 bases not matched to a gene. This CDR3 comprises 14 residues. The germline V gene has CDR1 SNHLY and CDR2 FYNNEI. The CDR3 protein is CASNWDRGDNEQFF. CDR3 in DNA: TGTGCCAGCAATTGGGACAGGGGGGACAATGAGCAGTTCTTC.

The V gene is TRBV6-4, the J gene TRBJ2-1, with TRBD2 matching over 8 bases. V lost 8 bases, J lost 0 bases, and 6 bases stayed unmatched. Looked up from germline, CDR1 is MRHNA and CDR2 is SNTAGT. The CDR3 totals 15 residues. The CDR3 sequence: CASSKRESSYNEQFF. CDR3 DNA: TGTGCCAGCTCGAAGCGGGAGAGCTCCTACAATGAGCAGTTCTTC.